This entry lists 28 T cell receptor beta chains sequenced from one sample in a study of blood T cell repertoires in COVID-19. Measured with immunoSEQ multiplex PCR; TCRdb has only the in-frame clones, and not every one. The sample has approximately 210,000 clones, about nine tenths seen once. The sample was peripheral blood. The receptor source for this set is a man in his forties with acute or convalescent COVID-19.

The CDR3 coding sequence is TGTGCCAGCAGTTACTCATTGGTACAGACCTATGGCTACACCTTC. It is translated as CASSYSLVQTYGYTF. The rearrangement uses TRBV6-5 and TRBJ1-2; D is unclear. V lost 0 bases and J lost 4, with 12 bases in between. The CDR3 has 15 residues. Per germline, CDR1 MNHEY and CDR2 SVGAGI.

The V and J genes are TRBV5-5 and TRBJ2-1; a possible D gene is TRBD1 (5 bases). Germline assignment: CDR1 SGHKS and CDR2 YYEKEE (reference sequence). Trimming stripped 0 bases from V and 0 bases from J, with 10 bases between. The CDR3 sequence is 16 residues long. The CDR3 DNA reads as TGTGCCAGCAGCTTGGCCCCACAGGCCTCCTACAATGAGCAGTTCTTC. Translated: CASSLAPQASYNEQFF.

The J gene is TRBJ1-2, the V gene TRBV29-1; possible D gene TRBD1, 6 bases. Trimming pared 6 bases from V and 4 bases from J, leaving 15 bases between. The CDR3 extends over 13 amino acids. The V gene's germline CDR1 is SQVTM and CDR2 ANQGSEA. CDR3 sequence reads: CSVPDRRVYGYTF. DNA for the CDR3: TGCAGCGTGCCGGACAGACGGGTCTATGGCTACACCTTC.

The gene calls are TRBV27 and TRBJ2-7; 10 bases align to TRBD1. After removal of 1 base from V and 4 bases from J, the junction contained 10 bases not matched to a gene. Per germline, CDR1 MNHEY and CDR2 SMNVEV (reference sequence). The CDR3 consists of 17 residues. DNA of the CDR3: TGTGCCAGCAGTTTATTAAGGCTGGGGACAGGGGTTTACGAGCAGTACTTC. As protein: CASSLLRLGTGVYEQYF.

This chain connects TRBV7-2 to TRBJ1-2, with 9 bases aligning to TRBD1. V shed 4 bases, J shed 2 bases, and the junction held 5 bases outside the gene matches. The CDR3 has 15 amino acids. Per germline, CDR1 SGHTA and CDR2 FQGNSA. For the CDR3, the DNA is TGTGCCAGCAGCTCGACCGGGACAGGGAACTATGGCTACACCTTC. This codes for CASSSTGTGNYGYTF.

The chain is built from TRBV6-4 and TRBJ1-1; D is uncertain. Germline-derived CDR1 and CDR2 are MRHNA and SNTAGT. V lost 0 bases, J lost 3 bases, and 8 bases lay in between. There are 14 residues in the CDR3. For the CDR3, the DNA is TGTGCCAGCAGTGACTCAGCAGGCGACACTGAAGCTTTCTTT. Encoded protein: CASSDSAGDTEAFF.

This sequence joins TRBV28 and TRBJ1-2; 10 positions agree with TRBD1. J gave up 8 bases and V 4 bases, and 7 bases lay outside the gene matches. CDR1 MDHEN and CDR2 SYDVKM come from the germline V gene. CDR3 length: 14 residues. The CDR3 is CASSSTGGGGGYTF. In DNA, the CDR3 is TGTGCCAGCAGTTCGACAGGGGGCGGAGGAGGCTACACCTTC.

This chain joins TRBV18 and TRBJ2-1; maybe TRBD2 (5 bases). The CDR3 is 13 residues long. V was shortened by 1 base and J by 7 bases, with 8 bases between the two germline ends. Germline V lookup: CDR1 KGHSH, CDR2 LQKENI. The CDR3 DNA sequence: TGTGCCAGCTCACCACGGTCGGGGAATGAGCAGTTCTTC. Its protein is CASSPRSGNEQFF.

The chain links TRBV7-3 to TRBJ2-1; D gene unclear. With 2 bases removed from V and 2 bases from J, the gap between germline ends came to 10 bases. The germline V gene encodes CDR1 SGHTA and CDR2 FQGTGA. This CDR3 spans 15 amino acids. The CDR3 is CASSLDDLPYNEQFF. The CDR3 DNA reads as TGTGCCAGCAGCTTAGATGACTTGCCCTACAATGAGCAGTTCTTC.

This clone was counted once. This chain connects TRBV4-1 to TRBJ2-7; 7 nucleotides agree with TRBD1. This CDR3 has 15 amino acids. J gave up 4 bases and V 3 bases, and 9 bases lay outside the gene matches. Germline V CDR1 and CDR2: MGHRA, YSYEKL. The CDR3 loop reads CASSQGDRDVYEQYF. The CDR3 bases are TGCGCCAGCAGCCAGGGAGACAGGGACGTATACGAGCAGTACTTC.

The rearrangement joins TRBV2 to TRBJ2-3, with 8 bases aligning to TRBD2. Unmatched junction bases numbered 13, after V lost 6 bases and J lost 5 bases. This CDR3 comprises 16 residues. Germline V gives CDR1 SNHLY, CDR2 FYNNEI. DNA for the CDR3: TGTGCCAGCAGCTTCTCGGGGGGGTCAGTCTTAGATACGCAGTATTTT. This translates into CASSFSGGSVLDTQYF.

This clone was recorded a few times. The V and J genes are TRBV11-2 and TRBJ1-5; the D is unclear. The V end lost 1 base, the J end lost 0 bases, and 13 bases lay between the germline ends. From germline, CDR1 is SGHAT and CDR2 FQNNGV. The CDR3 sequence is 17 residues long. The CDR3 DNA is TGTGCCAGCAGCTTAGGAACAGCCCCCTATAGCAATCAGCCCCAGCATTTT. It codes for CASSLGTAPYSNQPQHF.

The chain carries TRBV28 and TRBJ2-1; D is possibly TRBD2 (6 bases). Germline assignment: CDR1 MDHEN and CDR2 SYDVKM. Trimming stripped 6 bases from V and 8 bases from J, with 11 bases between. The CDR3 is made up of 12 amino acids. CDR3 sequence reads: CASRGGVDEQFF. DNA for the CDR3: TGTGCCAGCAGGGGGGGAGTTGATGAGCAGTTCTTC.

This clone occurred once. V and J are TRBV19 and TRBJ2-7; TRBD1 is a possible D gene (6 bases). Germline-derived CDR1 and CDR2 are LNHDA and SQIVND (reference sequence). The V gene lost 6 bases and the J gene lost 2 bases, with 14 bases spanning the gap. The CDR3 extends over 14 amino acids. CDR3 nucleotides: TGTGCCAGTAGGGGGGCCGACAGAACCTACGAGCAGTACTTC. Translation gives CASRGADRTYEQYF.

The chain links TRBV5-1 to TRBJ1-2; TRBD1 agrees at 11 bases. There are 15 residues in the CDR3. Losses at the gene ends were 3 bases for V and 6 bases for J; bases not matched to a gene: 7. Per the germline V gene, CDR1 is SGHRS and CDR2 is YFSETQ. The CDR3 region is CASSSTLGQGDGYTF. DNA for the CDR3: TGCGCCAGCAGCTCTACGCTGGGACAGGGGGATGGCTACACCTTC.

The rearrangement links TRBV15 to TRBJ2-3, with a weak D call TRBD2 (5 bases). Germline CDR1 reads LNHNV; CDR2 reads YYDKDF (reference sequence). The CDR3 consists of 15 residues. The germline V and J ends were trimmed by 1 base and 0 bases, with 8 bases remaining between them. The CDR3 is CATSRVGGSTDTQYF. CDR3 DNA: TGTGCCACCAGCAGAGTCGGCGGGAGCACAGATACGCAGTATTTT.

The genes are TRBV7-2 and TRBJ1-1; a possible D gene is TRBD1 (5 bases). The CDR3 covers 16 residues. Deletions cut 2 bases from V and 0 bases from J, with 13 bases between. CDR1 is SGHTA and CDR2 is FQGNSA in the germline V gene. The CDR3 nucleotides read TGTGCCAGCAGCTTATGGGGGGGACGGATGAACACTGAAGCTTTCTTT. It codes for CASSLWGGRMNTEAFF.

The V and J genes are TRBV9 and TRBJ1-2, with D unclear. The germline V gene encodes CDR1 SGDLS and CDR2 YYNGEE. This CDR3 region has 15 residues. The V end lost 0 bases, the J end lost 6 bases, and 15 bases lay between the germline ends. CDR3 region: CASSVVAGGWDGYTF. The CDR3 DNA sequence: TGTGCCAGCAGCGTAGTTGCAGGTGGATGGGATGGCTACACCTTC.

The V call is TRBV2, the J call TRBJ2-2, with 7 bases matching TRBD2. Germline loops: CDR1 SNHLY, CDR2 FYNNEI. The CDR3 has 15 residues. V shed 0 bases and J 8 bases; nucleotides not matched to a gene: 6. CDR3 in DNA: TGTGCCAGCAGTGAAGCGCTACTAGCGCGTGGGGAGCTGTTTTTT. Amino acid sequence: CASSEALLARGELFF.

The J gene is TRBJ1-1, the V gene TRBV7-9; D perhaps matches TRBD1 (5 bases). CDR1 is SEHNR, CDR2 FQNEAQ, per germline (reference sequence). This CDR3 comprises 15 residues. V was trimmed by 5 bases and J by 1 base, leaving 14 bases between them. The CDR3: CASSTRGGANTEAFF. The CDR3 DNA reads as TGTGCCAGCAGCACCCGGGGGGGAGCGAACACTGAAGCTTTCTTT.

The chain uses TRBV5-5 and TRBJ1-4; 10 positions agree with TRBD1. J gave up 7 bases and V 2 bases, and 5 bases lay outside the gene matches. This CDR3 contains 15 residues. The germline CDR1 and CDR2 sequences are SGHKS and YYEKEE (reference sequence). CDR3 DNA: TGTGCCAGCAGCTTCCGACAGGGGGCAAGTGAAAAACTGTTTTTT. Encoded protein: CASSFRQGASEKLFF.

The chain is built from TRBV5-1 and TRBJ2-5; TRBD2 agrees at 11 bases. The CDR3 has 17 residues. Trimming at V came to 0 bases and at J to 4 bases, leaving 8 bases not matched to a gene. Germline V gene data show CDR1 as SGHRS and CDR2 as YFSETQ. CDR3 sequence: CASSLEVAGGPGETQYF. Here the CDR3 DNA reads TGCGCCAGCAGCTTGGAGGTAGCGGGAGGGCCGGGAGAGACCCAGTACTTC.

V usage is TRBV9 and J usage is TRBJ2-3; TRBD2 matches 12 bases. CDR3 length equals 14 residues. From germline, CDR1 is SGDLS and CDR2 YYNGEE. J gave up 5 bases and V 3 bases, and 1 base lay outside the gene matches. The CDR3 DNA reads TGTGCCAGCAGCGCGGGACTAGCGGGAGATACGCAGTATTTT. This encodes CASSAGLAGDTQYF.

V is TRBV14 and J is TRBJ2-2, with TRBD2 identical over 8 bases. This CDR3 is built from 17 residues. Germline trimming cut 2 bases from V and 5 bases from J; bases unmatched to any gene: 10. The germline CDR1 and CDR2 sequences are SGHDN and FVKESK. CDR3 coding DNA: TGTGCCAGCAGCCAACCGAGAGGACTAGCCAAAACCGGGGAGCTGTTTTTT. Translation: CASSQPRGLAKTGELFF.

This clone occurred once. V is TRBV6-6 and J is TRBJ2-7, with no clear D. V lost 6 bases and J lost 2, with 8 bases in between. CDR1 is MNHNY and CDR2 is SVGAGI in the germline V gene (reference sequence). The CDR3 covers 12 residues. In DNA form, the CDR3 reads TGTGCCAGCAGCCATACTCCCTACGAGCAGTACTTC. Translation gives CASSHTPYEQYF.

CDR3 DNA sequence: TGTGCCAGCAGTTTAGACACGCGGGGGCAGCCCCAGCATTTT. Amino acids: CASSLDTRGQPQHF. The chain couples TRBV6-2 or TRBV6-3 to TRBJ1-5; possibly TRBD1 for D (5 bases). V lost 4 bases and J 7 bases, leaving 14 bases between the germline ends. CDR1 is MNHEY, CDR2 SVGEGT, per germline. CDR3 length: 14 amino acids.

V gene TRBV19 combines with J gene TRBJ2-3; no clear D gene. V dropped 7 bases and J dropped 3 bases, with 8 bases sitting between them. There are 12 residues in the CDR3. Germline CDR1 LNHDA, CDR2 SQIVND (reference sequence). DNA for the CDR3: TGTGCCAGTAAAAAGGAGACAGATACGCAGTATTTT. Its translation is CASKKETDTQYF.

The chain combines TRBV30 with TRBJ2-7, with TRBD2 identical over 10 bases. Germline CDR1 GTSNPN, CDR2 SVGIG (reference sequence). This CDR3 is 15 amino acids long. With 1 base clipped from V and 2 bases from J, the junction kept 5 bases outside the gene matches. The CDR3 DNA reads TGTGCCTGGAGTGCGGGACTAGCGAGACCCTACGAGCAGTACTTC. Protein sequence: CAWSAGLARPYEQYF.